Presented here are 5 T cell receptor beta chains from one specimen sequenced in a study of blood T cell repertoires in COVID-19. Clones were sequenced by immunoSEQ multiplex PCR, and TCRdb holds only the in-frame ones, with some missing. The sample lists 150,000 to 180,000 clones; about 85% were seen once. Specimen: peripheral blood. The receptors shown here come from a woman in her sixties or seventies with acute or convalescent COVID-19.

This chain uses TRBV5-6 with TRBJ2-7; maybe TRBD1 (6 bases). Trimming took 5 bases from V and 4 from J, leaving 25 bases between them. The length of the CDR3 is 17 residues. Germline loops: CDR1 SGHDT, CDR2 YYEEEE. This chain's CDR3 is CASRVWGWGRTPYEQYV. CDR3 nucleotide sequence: TGTGCCAGCAGGGTGTGGGGTTGGGGGCGGACGCCTTACGAGCAGTACGTC.

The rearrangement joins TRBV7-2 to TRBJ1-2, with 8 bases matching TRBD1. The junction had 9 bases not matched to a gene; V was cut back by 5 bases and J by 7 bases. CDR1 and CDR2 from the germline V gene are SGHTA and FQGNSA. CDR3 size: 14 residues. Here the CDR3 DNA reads TGTGCCAGCAGCCTATGGACAGGGCAGGGTGGCTACACCTTC. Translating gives CASSLWTGQGGYTF. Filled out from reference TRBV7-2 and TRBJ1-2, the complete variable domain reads GAGVSQSPSNKVTEKGKDVELRCDPISGHTALYWYRQSLGQGLEFLIYFQGNSAPDKSGLPSDRFSAERTGGSVSTLTIQRTQQEDSAVYLCASSLWTGQGGYTFGSGTRLTVV.

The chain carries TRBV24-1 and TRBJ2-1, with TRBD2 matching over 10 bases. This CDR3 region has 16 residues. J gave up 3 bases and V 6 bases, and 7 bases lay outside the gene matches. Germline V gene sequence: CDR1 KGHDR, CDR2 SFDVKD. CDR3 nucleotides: TGTGCCACCAGTTACCTAGCGGGGGAAAACTACAATGAGCAGTTCTTC. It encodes CATSYLAGENYNEQFF.

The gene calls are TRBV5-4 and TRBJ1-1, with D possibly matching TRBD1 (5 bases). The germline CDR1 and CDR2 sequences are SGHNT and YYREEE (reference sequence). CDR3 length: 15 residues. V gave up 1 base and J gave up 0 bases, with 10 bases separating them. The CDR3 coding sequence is TGTGCCAGCAGCTTGTATCGCAGGGTGAACACTGAAGCTTTCTTT. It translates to CASSLYRRVNTEAFF.

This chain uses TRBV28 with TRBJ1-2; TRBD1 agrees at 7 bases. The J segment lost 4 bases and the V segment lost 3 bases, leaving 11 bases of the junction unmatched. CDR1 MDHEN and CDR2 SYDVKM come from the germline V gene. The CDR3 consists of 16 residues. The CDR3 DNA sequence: TGTGCCAGCAGTTTGATAGCGGGACAGCACTTCTATGGCTACACCTTC. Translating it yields CASSLIAGQHFYGYTF.